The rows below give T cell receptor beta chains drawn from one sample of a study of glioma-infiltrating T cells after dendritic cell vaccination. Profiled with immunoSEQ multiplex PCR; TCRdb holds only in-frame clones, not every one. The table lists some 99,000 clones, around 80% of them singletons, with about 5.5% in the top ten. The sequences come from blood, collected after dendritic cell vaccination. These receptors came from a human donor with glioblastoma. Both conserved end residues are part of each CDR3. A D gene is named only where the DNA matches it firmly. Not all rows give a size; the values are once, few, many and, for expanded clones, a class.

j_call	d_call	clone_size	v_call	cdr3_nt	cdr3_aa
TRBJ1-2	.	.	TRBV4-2	TGTGCCAGCAGCCAAGTCACAGAAACTTCTAACTATGGCTACACCTTC	CASSQVTETSNYGYTF
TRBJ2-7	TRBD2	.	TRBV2	TGTGCCAGCAGACCGGGACTAGCTTGGTCCTACGAGCAGTACTTC	CASRPGLAWSYEQYF
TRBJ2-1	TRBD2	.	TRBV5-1	TGCGCCAGCGACGAACTAGCGGGGGCTACCTACAATGAGCAGTTCTTC	CASDELAGATYNEQFF
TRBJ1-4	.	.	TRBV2	TGTGCCAGCAGTGAAGCGGGGAGCAGGCTGAGGGAAAAACTGTTTTTT	CASSEAGSRLREKLFF
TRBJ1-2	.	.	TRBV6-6	TGTGCCAGCAGACCTTCAGGGGATGGCTACACCTTC	CASRPSGDGYTF
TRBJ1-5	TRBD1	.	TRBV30	TGTGCCTGGAGTGTATCAGGGGGCCTCCTTAGCAATCAGCCCCAGCATTTT	CAWSVSGGLLSNQPQHF
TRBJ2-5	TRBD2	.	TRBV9	TGTGCCAGCAGCGTAGCCGGGGGAGCGGGAGGGCCGGTCTCGGAGACCCAGTACTTC	CASSVAGGAGGPVSETQYF
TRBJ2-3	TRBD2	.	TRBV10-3	TGTGCCATCAGCAGACTAGCGGGAGAGCATACGCAGTATTTT	CAISRLAGEHTQYF
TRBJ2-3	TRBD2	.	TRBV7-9	TGTGCCAGCGCTCGAGGGACTAGCGGGTTCACAGATACGCAGTATTTT	CASARGTSGFTDTQYF
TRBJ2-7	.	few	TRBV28	TGTGCCAGCAGTGGGGCAGGGAAGGGGTCCTACGAGCAGTACTTC	CASSGAGKGSYEQYF
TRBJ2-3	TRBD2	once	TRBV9	TGTGCCAGCAGCTTACGGACTAGCCCCTCCACAGATACGCAGTATTTT	CASSLRTSPSTDTQYF
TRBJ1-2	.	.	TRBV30	TGTGCCTGGAGTCAGGGTCCCTTTAGCTACACCTTC	CAWSQGPFSYTF
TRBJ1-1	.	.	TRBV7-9	TGTGCCAGCAGCCCTAGAGAAATGAACACTGAAGCTTTCTTT	CASSPREMNTEAFF
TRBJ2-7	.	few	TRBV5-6	TGTGCCAGCAGCTCGGACAGCCTTGAGCAGTACTTC	CASSSDSLEQYF
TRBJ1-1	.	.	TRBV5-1	TGCGCCAGCAGCTTGGTACGGGAGACTGAAGCTTTCTTT	CASSLVRETEAFF
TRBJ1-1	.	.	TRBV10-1	TGCGCCAGCCGGGACACTCCTAACACTGAAGCTTTCTTT	CASRDTPNTEAFF
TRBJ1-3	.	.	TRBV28	TGTGCCAGTCTGGACAGCACATCTGGAAACACCATATATTTT	CASLDSTSGNTIYF
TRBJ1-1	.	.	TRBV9	TGTGCCAGCAGCGTAGCTGGGGCGGACACTGAAGCTTTCTTT	CASSVAGADTEAFF
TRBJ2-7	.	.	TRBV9	TGTGCCAGCAGCGTAGCGGCGGGTTTCTCCTACGAGCAGTACTTC	CASSVAAGFSYEQYF
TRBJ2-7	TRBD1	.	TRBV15	TGTGCCACCAGCCGAGTCGGACAGGGGGCGCGAAATCTATACGAGCAGTACTTC	CATSRVGQGARNLYEQYF
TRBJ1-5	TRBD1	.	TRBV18	TGTGCCAGCTCACCGACAGGGCCGTATCAGCCCCAGCATTTT	CASSPTGPYQPQHF
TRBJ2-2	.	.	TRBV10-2	TGCGCCAGCAGGCACCCCAGGGGAAGTAGCACCGGGGAGCTGTTTTTT	CASRHPRGSSTGELFF
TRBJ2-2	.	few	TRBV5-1	TGCGCCAGCAGCTTAAGGTCCGGCGGGTTGGCCGGGGAGCTGTTTTTT	CASSLRSGGLAGELFF
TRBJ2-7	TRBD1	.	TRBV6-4	TGTGCCAGCAATATGACAGGGAACCGCTACGAGCAGTACTTC	CASNMTGNRYEQYF
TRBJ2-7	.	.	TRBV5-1	TGCGCCAGCAGCTTGGCAGGGAGGAGCGAGCAGTACTTC	CASSLAGRSEQYF
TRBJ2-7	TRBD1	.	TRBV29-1	TGCAGCGTCTCCTTACCGGGACAGGGGCTCTACGAGCAGTACTTC	CSVSLPGQGLYEQYF
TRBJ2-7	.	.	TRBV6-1	TGTGCCAGCAGTGGTGGCAAGTCCTACGAGCAGTACTTC	CASSGGKSYEQYF